This is a list of T cell receptor beta chains from one sample in a study of CD4 T cells in relation to SARS-CoV-2 and coronaviruses. Repertoires were generated with immunoSEQ multiplex PCR, while TCRdb's copy carries only in-frame clones and drops some. The profile shows around 65,000 clones, around 87% of them singletons. Sequenced: memory CD4+ T cells from PBMCs. The receptors here all came from a human donor in good health. Both conserved end residues are part of each CDR3. A D gene is named only where the DNA matches it firmly. Where a row states a size, it is once, few, many or the class of an expanded clone; other rows omit it.

>TRBV7-3|TRBJ2-1|NA|TRBD1
CASSPITRDRGNEQFF
TGTGCCAGCAGCCCGATCACCCGGGACAGGGGCAATGAGCAGTTCTTC
>TRBV7-9|TRBJ2-7|NA|NA
CASSLGAGTWYEQYF
TGTGCCAGCAGCTTAGGGGCGGGAACATGGTACGAGCAGTACTTC
>TRBV19|TRBJ2-1|NA|TRBD2
CASSIGSLRGTYNEQFF
TGTGCCAGTAGTATAGGGTCGTTGCGGGGGACCTACAATGAGCAGTTCTTC
>TRBV5-1|TRBJ2-7|medium-sized|NA
CASRPNLGSYEQYF
TGCGCCAGCAGACCAAACTTAGGCTCCTACGAGCAGTACTTC
>TRBV5-4|TRBJ1-2|NA|NA
CASSTGTMNGYTF
TGTGCCAGCAGCACCGGGACAATGAATGGCTACACCTTC
>TRBV28|TRBJ2-7|NA|TRBD2
CASSLVTSGSEQYF
TGTGCCAGCAGTTTAGTGACTAGCGGGAGTGAGCAGTACTTC
>TRBV5-8|TRBJ2-2|NA|NA
CASSLDWGKNTGELFF
TGTGCCAGCAGCTTGGACTGGGGGAAGAACACCGGGGAGCTGTTTTTT
>TRBV29-1|TRBJ1-5|NA|TRBD1
CSVLDRGGQPQHF
TGCAGCGTCTTAGACAGGGGAGGTCAGCCCCAGCATTTT
>TRBV10-3|TRBJ1-2|NA|TRBD1
CAIRAGTGPTNYGYTF
TGTGCCATCAGAGCCGGGACAGGGCCAACTAACTATGGCTACACCTTC
>TRBV27|TRBJ1-2|NA|TRBD1
CASSSYRTGKFHGYTF
TGTGCCAGCAGTTCTTACAGGACAGGGAAATTCCATGGCTACACCTTC
>TRBV3-1/TRBV3-2|TRBJ2-3|NA|NA
CASSQLDSATDTQYF
TGTGCCAGCAGCCAATTGGACTCTGCGACAGATACGCAGTATTTT
>TRBV6-5|TRBJ1-2|NA|TRBD1
CASGLTGLNYGYTF
TGTGCCAGCGGCCTGACAGGGCTCAACTATGGCTACACCTTC
>TRBV19|TRBJ2-7|NA|NA
CASSVGVRTYEQYF
TGTGCCAGTAGTGTCGGAGTCCGGACCTACGAGCAGTACTTC
>TRBV6-5|TRBJ2-7|NA|NA
CASSYGVSTYEQYF
TGTGCCAGCAGTTATGGTGTCAGTACCTACGAGCAGTACTTC
>TRBV6-5|TRBJ2-5|once|TRBD1
CASRASQDRVQTQYF
TGTGCCAGCAGGGCATCGCAAGACAGGGTACAGACCCAGTACTTC
>TRBV19|TRBJ1-4|NA|NA
CASRTFGGATNEKLFF
TGTGCCAGTAGGACCTTCGGGGGCGCAACTAATGAAAAACTGTTTTTT
>TRBV7-9|TRBJ2-7|NA|TRBD2
CASSRGLAGRDYEQYF
TGTGCCAGCAGCCGAGGACTAGCGGGACGGGATTACGAGCAGTACTTC
>TRBV7-2|TRBJ1-1|NA|NA
CASSRYSGTTEAFF
TGTGCCAGCAGCAGATACAGCGGGACCACTGAAGCTTTCTTT
>TRBV6-5|TRBJ2-5|once|NA
CASRTQGEETQYF
TGTGCCAGCAGGACACAGGGTGAAGAGACCCAGTACTTC
>TRBV2|TRBJ1-2|NA|NA
CASSSAGSYDPYTF
TGTGCCAGCAGCTCAGCGGGAAGCTACGATCCCTACACCTTC
>TRBV30|TRBJ1-6|NA|NA
CACTESRNSPLHF
TGTGCCTGTACAGAATCCCGTAATTCACCCCTCCACTTT
>TRBV6-2/TRBV6-3|TRBJ2-7|once|TRBD2
CASSYSRAGVTYEQYF
TGTGCCAGCAGTTACTCGCGAGCGGGAGTAACCTACGAGCAGTACTTC
>TRBV5-1|TRBJ1-1|NA|NA
CASSLDGYTEAFF
TGCGCCAGCAGCTTGGATGGATACACTGAAGCTTTCTTT
>TRBV30|TRBJ2-2|NA|NA
CAWSVGATTGELFF
TGTGCCTGGAGCGTGGGGGCGACCACCGGGGAGCTGTTTTTT
>TRBV9|TRBJ1-6|NA|NA
CASSPTSGDSPLHF
TGTGCCAGCAGCCCGACCTCAGGGGATTCACCCCTCCACTTT
>TRBV15|TRBJ2-1|NA|TRBD2
CATSRGPSGYNEQFF
TGTGCCACCAGCAGAGGCCCTAGCGGCTACAATGAGCAGTTCTTC
>TRBV5-1|TRBJ2-5|NA|TRBD2
CASSLWGGEGETQYF
TGCGCCAGCAGCTTGTGGGGCGGGGAGGGAGAGACCCAGTACTTC
>TRBV13|TRBJ2-2|NA|NA
CASSPLGGVTSTGELFF
TGTGCCAGCAGCCCATTAGGTGGGGTAACGAGCACCGGGGAGCTGTTTTTT
>TRBV9|TRBJ1-2|NA|NA
CASQSVGRNGGGYTF
TGTGCCAGCCAAAGTGTAGGCAGAAACGGTGGAGGCTACACCTTC
>TRBV6-5|TRBJ2-2|once|NA
CASTRALRTGELFF
TGTGCCAGCACCCGGGCCTTGCGCACCGGGGAGCTGTTTTTT
>TRBV7-2|TRBJ1-1|NA|NA
CASSGGGVNTEAFF
TGTGCCAGCAGCGGGGGAGGAGTGAACACTGAAGCTTTCTTT
>TRBV5-1|TRBJ2-1|NA|NA
CASSLSSRDYNEQFF
TGCGCCAGCAGCTTGAGTTCCCGGGACTACAATGAGCAGTTCTTC
>TRBV5-1|TRBJ2-5|NA|NA
CASSLNLGSETQYF
TGCGCCAGCAGCTTGAATCTGGGTTCCGAGACCCAGTACTTC
>TRBV5-1|TRBJ2-4|NA|TRBD1
CASSTGGGEDIQYF
TGCGCCAGCAGTACAGGGGGCGGTGAAGACATTCAGTACTTC
>TRBV7-9|TRBJ1-6|NA|NA
CASSQTSDSPLHF
TGTGCCAGCAGCCAGACTTCGGATTCACCCCTCCACTTT
>TRBV5-1|TRBJ2-5|NA|TRBD2
CASSLAGLAGGQETQYF
TGCGCCAGCAGCTTGGCCGGACTAGCGGGGGGCCAAGAGACCCAGTACTTC
>TRBV20-1|TRBJ1-1|NA|NA
CSATDPAGGNTEAFF
TGCAGTGCTACTGACCCCGCGGGGGGGAACACTGAAGCTTTCTTT
>TRBV5-5|TRBJ1-1|NA|TRBD1
CASSSGTDTEAFF
TGTGCCAGCAGCTCTGGGACAGACACTGAAGCTTTCTTT
>TRBV3-1/TRBV3-2|TRBJ1-1|once|NA
CASSPLTGNTEAFF
TGTGCCAGCAGCCCCCTTACAGGGAACACTGAAGCTTTCTTT
>TRBV6-5|TRBJ2-7|NA|NA
CASKGVSEQYF
TGTGCCAGCAAAGGAGTCTCCGAGCAGTACTTC
>TRBV18|TRBJ1-2|few|TRBD1
CASSAPDRGRVVGGYTF
TGTGCCAGCTCAGCTCCGGACAGGGGGCGCGTGGTCGGTGGCTACACCTTC
>TRBV6-2/TRBV6-3|TRBJ2-1|NA|NA
CASSYSIGGPDLWWICEQFF
TGTGCCAGCAGTTACTCGATTGGGGGACCGGACCTCTGGTGGATTTGTGAGCAGTTCTTC
>TRBV5-1|TRBJ1-6|NA|NA
CASSLGGPSAYNSPLHF
TGCGCCAGCAGCTTAGGGGGACCGAGCGCCTATAATTCACCCCTCCACTTT
>TRBV9|TRBJ1-6|NA|NA
CASSVDKHNSPLHF
TGTGCCAGCAGCGTGGACAAGCATAATTCACCCCTCCACTTT
>TRBV27|TRBJ1-4|NA|NA
CASSSPPGDNEKLFF
TGTGCCAGCAGTTCCCCTCCCGGGGATAATGAAAAACTGTTTTTT
>TRBV5-1|TRBJ2-3|NA|NA
CASSWGSSTDTQYF
TGCGCCAGCAGCTGGGGGTCTAGCACAGATACGCAGTATTTT
>TRBV6-1|TRBJ2-1|NA|TRBD2
CASSERTSGAYNEQFF
TGTGCCAGCAGTGAACGAACTAGCGGGGCGTACAATGAGCAGTTCTTC
>TRBV4-2|TRBJ1-6|NA|TRBD1
CASSQDDRGLNSPLHF
TGTGCCAGCAGCCAAGATGACAGGGGGCTAAATTCACCCCTCCACTTT
>TRBV5-1|TRBJ2-5|NA|NA
CASSLKGGIYETQYF
TGCGCCAGCAGCTTGAAGGGGGGGATTTATGAGACCCAGTACTTC
>TRBV5-1|TRBJ2-2|NA|TRBD2
CASSLGLAGSGELFF
TGCGCCAGCAGCTTGGGACTAGCGGGGTCCGGGGAGCTGTTTTTT
>TRBV19|TRBJ2-1|once|NA
CASSIGARGAYNEQFF
TGTGCCAGTAGTATCGGGGCCAGGGGGGCCTACAATGAGCAGTTCTTC
>TRBV19|TRBJ1-5|NA|NA
CASSPPLRQSNQPQHF
TGTGCCAGTAGTCCACCTTTAAGACAGAGCAATCAGCCCCAGCATTTT
>TRBV5-5|TRBJ1-5|NA|NA
CASSPLEGPQHF
TGTGCCAGCAGCCCGCTCGAAGGGCCCCAGCATTTT
>TRBV28|TRBJ2-1|once|NA
CASSLTYNEQFF
TGTGCCAGCAGTTTAACCTACAATGAGCAGTTCTTC
>TRBV5-4|TRBJ2-3|NA|TRBD1
CASSVYRGSTDTQYF
TGTGCCAGCAGCGTTTACAGGGGTAGCACAGATACGCAGTATTTT